The T cell receptor (beta chain) described here comes from a study of cytomegalovirus exposure and HLA in healthy donors. The CDR3 length is 15 residues. Germline V gene data show CDR1 as SQVTM and CDR2 as ANQGSEA. Losses at the gene ends were 3 bases for V and 3 bases for J; bases not matched to a gene: 7. Primers for the PCR totalled 60 Vbeta and 13 Jbeta. Using immunoSEQ multiplex PCR, the repertoire was profiled, and TCRdb retains in-frame clones only, with some absent. The sample totals roughly 74,000 clones. This sequence joins TRBV29-1 and TRBJ2-1; TRBD2 agrees at 8 bases. This TCR was sampled from a female donor in good health and CMV-seropositive. The specimen was PBMCs. CDR3 sequence (DNA): TGCAGCGTTGATATGATGCTAGCGGGCTACAATGAGCAGTTCTTC. This codes for CSVDMMLAGYNEQFF.